This TCR beta chain was sequenced in a study of sequential checkpoint blockade in melanoma. In the study overall: Arm A got nivolumab then ipilimumab; arm B the reverse, 1:1. After both sequences, patients received maintenance nivolumab.

Trimming shortened V by 8 bases and J by 1 base, and 9 bases separated the two germline ends. The germline V gene encodes CDR1 SNHLY and CDR2 FYNNEI. The CDR3 extends over 13 amino acids. Sample treatment: randomized to nivolumab then ipilimumab (arm A) or the reverse (arm B). No patient had prior DNA-damaging chemotherapy. PBMC sorting kept live CD3+CD8+ cells without CD19 or CD56. This table comes from immunoSEQ multiplex PCR, and its TCRdb copy is limited to in-frame clones, with some not included. The sample shows about 10,000 clones, approximately 80% of them seen only once. This clonotype originated in a human donor with melanoma. This chain joins TRBV2 and TRBJ1-3; D is unclear. The specimen was CD8+ T cells sorted from blood (inferred from file names), collected from a patient given nivolumab and ipilimumab in sequence. The CDR3 sequence is CASWAKSGNTIYF. For the CDR3, the DNA is TGTGCCAGCTGGGCAAAGTCTGGAAACACCATATATTTT. The entire variable domain, with the rest obtained from reference TRBV2 and TRBJ1-3, is as follows: EPEVTQTPSHQVTQMGQEVILRCVPISNHLYFYWYRQILGQKVEFLVSFYNNEISEKSEIFDDQFSVERPDGSNFTLKIRSTKLEDSAMYFCASWAKSGNTIYFGEGSWLTVV.